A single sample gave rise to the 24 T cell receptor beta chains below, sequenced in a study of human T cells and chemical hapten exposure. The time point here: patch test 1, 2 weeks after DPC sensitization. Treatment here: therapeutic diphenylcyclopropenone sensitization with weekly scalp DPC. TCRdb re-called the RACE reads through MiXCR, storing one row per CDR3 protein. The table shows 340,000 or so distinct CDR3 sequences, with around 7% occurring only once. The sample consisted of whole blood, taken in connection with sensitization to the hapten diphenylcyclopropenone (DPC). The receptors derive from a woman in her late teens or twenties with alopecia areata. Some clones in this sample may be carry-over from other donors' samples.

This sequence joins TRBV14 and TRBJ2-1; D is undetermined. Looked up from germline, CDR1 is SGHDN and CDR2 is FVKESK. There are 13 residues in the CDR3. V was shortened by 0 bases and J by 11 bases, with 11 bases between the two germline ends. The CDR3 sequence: CASSQDRLKKQFF. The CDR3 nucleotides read TGTGCCAGCAGCCAAGATAGGCTGAAAAAGCAGTTCTTC.

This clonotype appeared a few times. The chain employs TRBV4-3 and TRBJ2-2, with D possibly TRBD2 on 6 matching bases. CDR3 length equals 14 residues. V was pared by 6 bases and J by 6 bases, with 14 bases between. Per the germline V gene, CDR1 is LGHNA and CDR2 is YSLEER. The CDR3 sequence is CASRRRVSAGELFF. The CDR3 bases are TGCGCCAGCAGGCGGAGGGTTAGCGCCGGGGAGCTGTTTTTT.

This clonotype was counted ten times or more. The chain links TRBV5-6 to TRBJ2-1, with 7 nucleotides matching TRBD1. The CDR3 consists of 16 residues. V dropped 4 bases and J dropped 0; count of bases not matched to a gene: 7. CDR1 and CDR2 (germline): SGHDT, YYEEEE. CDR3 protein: CASSLWTGSSYNEQFF. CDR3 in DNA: TGTGCCAGCAGCCTATGGACAGGCAGCTCCTACAATGAGCAGTTCTTC.

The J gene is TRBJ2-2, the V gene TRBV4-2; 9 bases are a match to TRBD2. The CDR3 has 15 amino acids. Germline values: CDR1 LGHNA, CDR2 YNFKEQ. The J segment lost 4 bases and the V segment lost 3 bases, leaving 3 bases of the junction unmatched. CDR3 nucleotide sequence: TGTGCCAGCAGCCAGCGGCGGGGGGGCACCGGGGAGCTGTTTTTT. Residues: CASSQRRGGTGELFF.

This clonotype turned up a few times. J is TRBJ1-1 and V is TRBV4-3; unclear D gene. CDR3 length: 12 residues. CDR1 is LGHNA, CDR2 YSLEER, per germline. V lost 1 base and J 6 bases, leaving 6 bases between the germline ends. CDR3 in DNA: TGCGCCAGCAGCCAAGCGACGGCTGAAGCTTTCTTT. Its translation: CASSQATAEAFF.

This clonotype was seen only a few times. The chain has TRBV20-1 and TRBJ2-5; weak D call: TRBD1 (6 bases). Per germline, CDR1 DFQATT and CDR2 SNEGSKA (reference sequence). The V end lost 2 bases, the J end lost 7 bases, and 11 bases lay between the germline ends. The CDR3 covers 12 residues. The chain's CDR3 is CSARTGGGTQYF. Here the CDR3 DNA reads TGCAGTGCTAGAACTGGGGGCGGGACCCAGTACTTC.

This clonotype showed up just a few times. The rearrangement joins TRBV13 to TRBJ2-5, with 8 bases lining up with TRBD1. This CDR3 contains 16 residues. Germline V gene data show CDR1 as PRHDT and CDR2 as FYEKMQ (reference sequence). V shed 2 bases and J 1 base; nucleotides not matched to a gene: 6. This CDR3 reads CASSLLQGVSQETQYF. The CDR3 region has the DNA TGTGCCAGCAGCTTATTACAGGGGGTAAGCCAAGAGACCCAGTACTTC.

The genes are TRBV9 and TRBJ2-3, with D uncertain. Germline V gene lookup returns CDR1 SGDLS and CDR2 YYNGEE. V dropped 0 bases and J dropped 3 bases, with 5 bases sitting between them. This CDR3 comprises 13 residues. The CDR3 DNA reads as TGTGCCAGCAGCGTAGGAATGACAGATACGCAGTATTTT. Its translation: CASSVGMTDTQYF.

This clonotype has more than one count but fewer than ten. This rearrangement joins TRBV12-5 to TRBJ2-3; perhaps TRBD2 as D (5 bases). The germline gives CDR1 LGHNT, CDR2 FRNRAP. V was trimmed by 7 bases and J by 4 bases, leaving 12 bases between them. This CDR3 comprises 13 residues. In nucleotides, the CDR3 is TGTGCTAGTGCCTTGAGAGGGTCAGATACGCAGTATTTT. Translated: CASALRGSDTQYF.

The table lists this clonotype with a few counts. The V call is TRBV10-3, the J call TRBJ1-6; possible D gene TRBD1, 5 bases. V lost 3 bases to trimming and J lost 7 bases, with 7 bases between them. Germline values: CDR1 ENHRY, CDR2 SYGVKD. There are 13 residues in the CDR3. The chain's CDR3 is CAISEGENSPLHF. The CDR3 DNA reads TGTGCCATCAGTGAAGGGGAGAATTCACCCCTCCACTTT.

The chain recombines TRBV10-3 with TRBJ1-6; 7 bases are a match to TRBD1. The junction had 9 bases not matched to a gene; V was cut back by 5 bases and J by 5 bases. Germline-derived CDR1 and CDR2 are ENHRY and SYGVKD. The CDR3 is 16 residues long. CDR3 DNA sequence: TGTGCCATCAGTCTAGAGGGGGCCAGGAATAATTCACCCCTCCACTTT. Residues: CAISLEGARNNSPLHF.

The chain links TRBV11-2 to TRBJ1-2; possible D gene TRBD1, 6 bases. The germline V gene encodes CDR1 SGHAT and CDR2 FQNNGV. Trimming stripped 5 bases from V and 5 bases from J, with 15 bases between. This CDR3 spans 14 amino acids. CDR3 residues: CASSRTGTWYGYTF. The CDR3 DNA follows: TGTGCCAGCAGCAGAACCGGGACATGGTATGGCTACACCTTC.

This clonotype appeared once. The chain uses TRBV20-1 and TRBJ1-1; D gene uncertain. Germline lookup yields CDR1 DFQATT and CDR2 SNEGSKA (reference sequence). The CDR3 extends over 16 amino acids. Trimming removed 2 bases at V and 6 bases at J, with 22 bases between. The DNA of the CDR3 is TGCAGTGCTAGATTATCCGGGAGAAGGAACGCGGCTGAAGCTTTCTTT. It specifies CSARLSGRRNAAEAFF.

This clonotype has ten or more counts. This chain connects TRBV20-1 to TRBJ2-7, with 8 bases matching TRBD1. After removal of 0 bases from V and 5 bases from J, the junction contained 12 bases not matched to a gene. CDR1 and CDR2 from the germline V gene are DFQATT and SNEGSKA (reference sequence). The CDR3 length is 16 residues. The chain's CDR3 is CSAREWKGTGGHEQYF. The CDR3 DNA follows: TGCAGTGCTAGAGAATGGAAAGGAACAGGGGGTCACGAGCAGTACTTC.

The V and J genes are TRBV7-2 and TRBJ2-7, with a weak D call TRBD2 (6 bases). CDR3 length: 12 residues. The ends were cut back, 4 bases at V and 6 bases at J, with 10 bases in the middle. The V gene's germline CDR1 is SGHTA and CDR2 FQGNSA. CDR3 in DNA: TGTGCCAGCAGCTCCCCCGGGGGCGAGCAGTACTTC. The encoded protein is CASSSPGGEQYF.

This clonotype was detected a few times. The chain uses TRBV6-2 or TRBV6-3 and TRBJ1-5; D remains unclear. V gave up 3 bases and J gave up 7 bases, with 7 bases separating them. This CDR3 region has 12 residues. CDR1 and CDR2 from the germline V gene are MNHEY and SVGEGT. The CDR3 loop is CASSYGRQPQHF. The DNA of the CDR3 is TGTGCCAGCAGTTATGGTCGCCAGCCCCAGCATTTT.

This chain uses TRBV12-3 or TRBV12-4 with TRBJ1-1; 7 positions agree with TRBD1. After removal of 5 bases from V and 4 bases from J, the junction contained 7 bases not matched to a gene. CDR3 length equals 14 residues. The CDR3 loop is CASSPGTATTEAFF. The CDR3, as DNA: TGTGCCAGCAGTCCCGGGACAGCTACCACTGAAGCTTTCTTT.

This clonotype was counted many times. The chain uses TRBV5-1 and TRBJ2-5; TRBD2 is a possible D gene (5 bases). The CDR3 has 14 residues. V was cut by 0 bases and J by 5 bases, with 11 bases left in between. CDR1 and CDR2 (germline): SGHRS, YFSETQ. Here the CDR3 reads CASSLEGAWETQYF. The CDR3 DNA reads TGCGCCAGCAGCTTGGAGGGAGCGTGGGAGACCCAGTACTTC.

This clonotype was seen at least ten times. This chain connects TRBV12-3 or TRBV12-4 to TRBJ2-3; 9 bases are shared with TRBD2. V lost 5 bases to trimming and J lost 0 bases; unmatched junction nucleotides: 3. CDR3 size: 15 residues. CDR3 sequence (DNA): TGTGCCAGCAGTCAAGCGGGGGGTAGCACAGATACGCAGTATTTT. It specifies CASSQAGGSTDTQYF.

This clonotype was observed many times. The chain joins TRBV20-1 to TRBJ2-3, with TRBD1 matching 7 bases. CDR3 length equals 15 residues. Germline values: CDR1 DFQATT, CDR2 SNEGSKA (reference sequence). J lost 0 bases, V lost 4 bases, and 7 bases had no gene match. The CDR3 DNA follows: TGCAGTGCTACCGACAGGGCAACTAGCACAGATACGCAGTATTTT. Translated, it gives CSATDRATSTDTQYF.

CDR3 coding DNA: TGTGCCAGCAGGGATGGACGACGGGGAGGCAATCAGCCCCAGCATTTT. Protein: CASRDGRRGGNQPQHF. This chain joins TRBV6-2 or TRBV6-3 and TRBJ1-5; D remains ambiguous. The V gene lost 6 bases and the J gene lost 2 bases, with 17 bases spanning the gap. This CDR3 comprises 16 residues. The germline V gene has CDR1 MNHEY and CDR2 SVGEGT.

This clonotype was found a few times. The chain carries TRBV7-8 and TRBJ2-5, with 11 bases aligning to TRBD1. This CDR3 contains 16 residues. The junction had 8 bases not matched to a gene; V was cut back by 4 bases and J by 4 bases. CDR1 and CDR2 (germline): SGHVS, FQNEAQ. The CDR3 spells CASSSWTGGVLETQYF. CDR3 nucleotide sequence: TGTGCCAGCAGCTCGTGGACAGGGGGCGTATTAGAGACCCAGTACTTC.

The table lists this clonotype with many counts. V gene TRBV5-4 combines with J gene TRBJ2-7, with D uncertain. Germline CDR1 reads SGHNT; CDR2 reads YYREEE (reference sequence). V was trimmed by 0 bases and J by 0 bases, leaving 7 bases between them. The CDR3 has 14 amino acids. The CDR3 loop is CASSLVGPSYEQYF. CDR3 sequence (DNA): TGTGCCAGCAGCTTGGTCGGGCCCTCCTACGAGCAGTACTTC.

In DNA form, the CDR3 reads TGCGCCAGCAAGCCCCAGGGGCTAGGGGCCAACGTCCTGACTTTC. Encoded protein: CASKPQGLGANVLTF. V gene TRBV4-1 combines with J gene TRBJ2-6; tentative D call: TRBD1 (6 bases). This CDR3 comprises 15 residues. Germline CDR1 and CDR2: MGHRA and YSYEKL. The germline V and J ends were trimmed by 7 bases and 4 bases, with 14 bases remaining between them.